These T cell receptor beta chains were read from a single sample in a study of T cell responses to AZD1222 COVID-19 vaccine. TCRdb's table, derived via immunoSEQ multiplex PCR, lists solely in-frame clones and lacks some. In the table there are about 130,000 clones, approximately 93% of which are singletons. Sequences were derived from peripheral blood, sampled on day 0 of AZD1222 vaccination. Source of these receptors: an adult in good health. Both conserved end residues are part of each CDR3. A D gene is named only where the DNA matches it firmly.

cdr3_aa | cdr3_nt | v_call | cdr3_length | j_call | d_call
CASSQGGGQGNGYTF | TGTGCCAGCAGCCAAGGAGGGGGACAGGGGAATGGCTACACCTTC | TRBV3-1/TRBV3-2 | 15 | TRBJ1-2 | TRBD1
CASSLREETQYF | TGTGCCAGCAGCCTTCGGGAGGAGACCCAGTACTTC | TRBV21-1 | 12 | TRBJ2-5 | -
CAWSSGGQPQHF | TGTGCCTGGAGTTCCGGAGGTCAGCCCCAGCATTTT | TRBV30 | 12 | TRBJ1-5 | -
CASSYPGTEYNEQFF | TGCGCCAGCAGCTACCCCGGGACGGAATACAATGAGCAGTTCTTC | TRBV4-1 | 15 | TRBJ2-1 | -
CASSEERGGTDTQYF | TGTGCCAGCAGTGAAGAGCGGGGGGGCACAGATACGCAGTATTTT | TRBV6-4 | 15 | TRBJ2-3 | TRBD2
CASSFSDQPQHF | TGTGCCAGCAGCTTCTCCGATCAGCCCCAGCATTTT | TRBV7-9 | 12 | TRBJ1-5 | -
CASSQDADTEAFF | TGTGCCAGCAGCCAAGATGCTGACACTGAAGCTTTCTTT | TRBV3-1/TRBV3-2 | 13 | TRBJ1-1 | -
CASSLEWTGAHEQYF | TGTGCCAGCAGTCTCGAATGGACAGGGGCCCACGAGCAGTACTTC | TRBV6-5 | 15 | TRBJ2-7 | TRBD1
CASSLTNRFSNTEAFF | TGTGCCAGCAGCTTAACTAACAGGTTTTCGAACACTGAAGCTTTCTTT | TRBV13 | 16 | TRBJ1-1 | -
CASSLRVLYGYTF | TGTGCCAGCAGTTTGAGGGTACTCTATGGCTACACCTTC | TRBV12-3/TRBV12-4 | 13 | TRBJ1-2 | -
CASSKRGKAYNEQFF | TGTGCCAGCAGTAAACGGGGGAAGGCCTACAATGAGCAGTTCTTC | TRBV9 | 15 | TRBJ2-1 | -
CASSEEGQVNSPLHF | TGTGCCAGCAGTGAAGAGGGACAGGTCAACTCACCCCTCCACTTT | TRBV2 | 15 | TRBJ1-6 | TRBD1
CASRVDRYTEAFF | TGTGCCAGCAGGGTAGACAGGTACACTGAAGCTTTCTTT | TRBV27 | 13 | TRBJ1-1 | -
CASSSLAGGGTDTQYF | TGTGCCAGCAGTTCGCTAGCGGGGGGAGGGACAGATACGCAGTATTTT | TRBV6-5 | 16 | TRBJ2-3 | TRBD2
CASSSSGGLEQFF | TGTGCCAGCAGCAGCAGCGGGGGGCTCGAGCAGTTCTTC | TRBV11-2 | 13 | TRBJ2-1 | TRBD2
CASRSSNYGYTF | TGTGCCAGCAGGAGTTCTAACTATGGCTACACCTTC | TRBV13 | 12 | TRBJ1-2 | -
CSVEVQGQGAFF | TGCAGCGTTGAGGTACAGGGTCAGGGGGCTTTCTTT | TRBV29-1 | 12 | TRBJ1-1 | -
CASSIYSTTNEKLFF | TGTGCCAGCAGCATTTACAGTACAACTAATGAAAAACTGTTTTTT | TRBV7-9 | 15 | TRBJ1-4 | -
CASSEGEWSTEAFF | TGTGCCAGCAGTGAGGGGGAATGGAGTACTGAAGCTTTCTTT | TRBV6-1 | 14 | TRBJ1-1 | -